A single sample gave rise to the 20 T cell receptor beta chains below, sequenced in a study of CD8+CD57+ T cells in acquired aplastic anemia (dated by TCRdb to the late 2010s). The listed sequencing device is Illumina HiSeq 2000. TCR beta VDJ combination and CDR3 sequence profiling used genomic DNA as the template. TCRdb trimmed public reads at Q25 via fastp, called clones via MiXCR and kept in-frame beta chains. One record per CDR3 amino acid sequence lists the most common genes and DNA. The table for this sample lists over 150,000 distinct CDR3 sequences; approximately 48% of them were counted only once. About an eighth of the sample lies in the top ten. The patients picked for sequencing were ones in whom flow cytometry had shown an expansion of CD8+CD57+ cells. The source material was sorted CD4+, CD8+, or CD8+CD57+ T cells (not recorded which) from PBMCs. These receptors were obtained from a human donor with aplastic anemia.

V and J are TRBV12-5 and TRBJ1-5; 8 positions match TRBD1. The trim removed 6 bases at V and 2 bases at J, leaving 3 bases unmatched. Germline V lookup: CDR1 LGHNT, CDR2 FRNRAP. The CDR3 is made up of 14 amino acids. The CDR3 DNA reads TGTGCTAGTGGCCTGGACAGGGGCAATCAGCCCCAGCATTTT. This translates into CASGLDRGNQPQHF.

V is TRBV2 and J is TRBJ1-6; unclear D gene. Germline V lookup: CDR1 SNHLY, CDR2 FYNNEI. The CDR3 consists of 13 residues. V lost 4 bases, J lost 10 bases, and 11 bases lay in between. CDR3 DNA sequence: TGTGCCAGCAGTGGAGAATTAGGGTCACCCCTCCACTTT. It specifies CASSGELGSPLHF.

This clonotype appeared many times. The chain has TRBV2 and TRBJ2-1, with no clear D. There are 12 residues in the CDR3. The V and J ends lost 1 base and 9 bases respectively, with 7 bases between them. Per the germline V gene, CDR1 is SNHLY and CDR2 is FYNNEI. This CDR3 is CASSEDPREQFF. The CDR3 nucleotides are TGTGCCAGCAGTGAAGATCCCCGTGAGCAGTTCTTC.

As to this clonotype: Relative to the germline gene, one junction end is altered; a read error may explain this. The J gene is TRBJ2-1, the V gene TRBV6-5; D is possibly TRBD1 or TRBD2 (5 bases each). CDR3 length: 16 residues. CDR1 is MNHEY, CDR2 SVGAGI, per germline. CDR3 nucleotide sequence: TGTGCCGGCAGCCCGATTCGGGGCCACAGAGGCGATGAACAGTTCTTC. Protein product: CAGSPIRGHRGDEQFF.

The chain joins TRBV24-1 to TRBJ2-3; 8 bases line up with TRBD1. Germline CDR1 is KGHDR and CDR2 is SFDVKD. The V and J ends lost 4 bases and 6 bases, in that order; junction bases with no gene match: 11. CDR3 size: 16 residues. The CDR3 loop reads CATSDSGQGRADTQYF. The CDR3 DNA is TGTGCCACCAGTGACTCCGGACAGGGCCGGGCTGATACGCAGTATTTT.

This clonotype has ten or more counts. The chain carries TRBV20-1 and TRBJ1-1; 7 bases match TRBD1. The CDR3 is 14 amino acids. V shed 0 bases and J 5 bases; nucleotides not matched to a gene: 6. The germline CDR1 and CDR2 sequences are DFQATT and SNEGSKA (reference sequence). CDR3 residues: CSARDPGGSTEAFF. CDR3 bases: TGCAGTGCTAGAGATCCAGGGGGGTCAACTGAAGCTTTCTTT.

For this clonotype: It may be a read error: a sequence one base away is much more abundant. The CDR3 end shows no conserved phenylalanine or tryptophan, and so a read error is likely. The rearrangement links TRBV18 to TRBJ2-7, with no clear D. Trimming removed 6 bases from V and 5 bases from J, with 8 bases in between. In germline, CDR1 is KGHSH, CDR2 LQKENI. There are 11 residues in the CDR3. The CDR3 DNA is TGTGCCAGCTCGACCCGTCACGAGCAGTACTCC. Translation: CASSTRHEQYS.

V gene TRBV2 combines with J gene TRBJ2-7; D ambiguous. The germline V and J ends were trimmed by 3 bases and 5 bases, with 5 bases remaining between them. The CDR3 spans 11 residues. Germline-derived CDR1 and CDR2 are SNHLY and FYNNEI. The CDR3 DNA reads as TGTGCCAGCAGTGAGGCCAACGAGCAGTACTTC. Amino acid sequence: CASSEANEQYF.

The chain is built from TRBV7-9 and TRBJ2-2, with D unresolved. Germline CDR1 and CDR2: SEHNR and FQNEAQ (reference sequence). The CDR3 has 14 amino acids. Trimming took 0 bases from V and 10 from J, leaving 12 bases between them. The CDR3 nucleotides are TGTGCCAGCAGCTTAGCGACCGCGATTGAGGAGCTGTTTTTT. Its protein product is CASSLATAIEELFF. The variable domain in full, completed from reference TRBV7-9 and TRBJ2-2, reads DTGVSQNPRHKITKRGQNVTFRCDPISEHNRLYWYRQTLGQGPEFLTYFQNEAQLEKSRLLSDRFSAERPKGSFSTLEIQRTEQGDSAMYLCASSLATAIEELFFGEGSRLTVL.

This clonotype was recorded many times. The chain is built from TRBV5-1 and TRBJ2-7, with D possibly being TRBD1 (6 bases). The germline gives CDR1 SGHRS, CDR2 YFSETQ. V was shortened by 4 bases and J by 2 bases, with 13 bases between the two germline ends. This CDR3 spans 14 amino acids. CDR3 nucleotides: TGCGCCAGCAGCACCGAGGGGGTCCCCTACGAGCAGTACTTC. Protein product: CASSTEGVPYEQYF.

This clonotype was found a few times. J is TRBJ2-1 and V is TRBV20-1, with TRBD1 matching over 7 bases. The better agreement between TRBJ2-7 and the DNA end casts doubt on the J call. CDR1 is DFQATT, CDR2 SNEGSKA, per germline (reference sequence). The CDR3 runs 14 residues. DNA for the CDR3: TGCAGTGCTAGGGGGACAGCGTTGTCCTACGAGCAGTACTTC. It is translated as CSARGTALSYEQYF.

By share, this clonotype ranks as medium-sized. The V gene is TRBV10-3, the J gene TRBJ1-6; tentatively, D is TRBD1 (5 bases). Per the germline V gene, CDR1 is ENHRY and CDR2 is SYGVKD. V lost 10 bases, J lost 7 bases, and 8 bases lay in between. This CDR3 comprises 11 residues. In DNA form, the CDR3 reads TGTGCCACCAGGGAAAATTCACCCCTCCACTTT. Residues: CATRENSPLHF.

In its sample, this clonotype was seen once. The chain links TRBV6-4 to TRBJ1-1; D remains ambiguous. The CDR3 consists of 14 residues. Per germline, CDR1 MRHNA and CDR2 SNTAGT. V lost 3 bases and J 1 base, leaving 9 bases between the germline ends. CDR3 sequence (DNA): TGTGCCAGCAGTGAGTGGTTGGGGAACACTGAAGCTTTCTTT. This encodes CASSEWLGNTEAFF.

The chain employs TRBV27 and TRBJ2-2, with 9 bases fitting TRBD1. Germline CDR1 reads MNHEY; CDR2 reads SMNVEV (reference sequence). The CDR3 spans 17 residues. The junction had 10 bases not matched to a gene; V was cut back by 5 bases and J by 3 bases. The CDR3 loop is CASSATPGTGYTGELFF. The CDR3 DNA sequence: TGTGCCAGCAGTGCCACCCCCGGGACAGGGTACACCGGGGAGCTGTTTTTT.

This clonotype appeared many times. V and J are TRBV24-1 and TRBJ1-1; D remains unclear. V lost 0 bases, J lost 5 bases, and 18 bases lay in between. CDR3 length: 17 residues. Per the germline V gene, CDR1 is KGHDR and CDR2 is SFDVKD. This chain's CDR3 is CATSDLLILFFGTEAFF. The CDR3 bases are TGTGCCACCAGTGATTTGCTTATCCTATTTTTTGGGACTGAAGCTTTCTTT.

This clonotype was observed once. This rearrangement joins TRBV2 to TRBJ1-5; D is unclear. Trimming cost V 4 bases and J 11 bases, with 3 bases left between them. CDR3 size: 9 residues. Germline V gene sequence: CDR1 SNHLY, CDR2 FYNNEI. CDR3 region: CASSGAQHF. CDR3 coding DNA: TGTGCCAGCAGTGGGGCCCAGCATTTT.

Many counts were recorded for this clonotype. The chain has TRBV5-1 and TRBJ1-6; D gene ambiguous. The CDR3 totals 12 residues. Per the germline V gene, CDR1 is SGHRS and CDR2 is YFSETQ. Trimming shortened V by 4 bases and J by 7 bases, and 6 bases separated the two germline ends. CDR3 region: CASSRGNSPLHF. The CDR3 region has the DNA TGCGCCAGCAGCCGAGGGAATTCACCCCTCCACTTT.

J is TRBJ2-3 and V is TRBV9; D may be TRBD2 (6 bases). The germline gives CDR1 SGDLS, CDR2 YYNGEE. There are 15 residues in the CDR3. Trimming pared 0 bases from V and 0 bases from J, leaving 8 bases between. The CDR3 is CASSVVAASTDTQYF. The CDR3 bases are TGTGCCAGCAGCGTAGTAGCGGCTAGCACAGATACGCAGTATTTT. Filled out from reference TRBV9 and TRBJ2-3, the complete variable domain reads DSGVTQTPKHLITATGQRVTLRCSPRSGDLSVYWYQQSLDQGLQFLIQYYNGEERAKGNILERFSAQQFPDLHSELNLSSLELGDSALYFCASSVVAASTDTQYFGPGTRLTVL.

This clonotype was counted at least ten times. The chain uses TRBV12-3 or TRBV12-4 and TRBJ1-4, with D possibly TRBD1 on 6 matching bases. CDR3 length equals 12 residues. Trimming pared 6 bases from V and 7 bases from J, leaving 9 bases between. This CDR3 reads CASRRTAEKLFF. DNA for the CDR3: TGTGCCAGCAGACGGACAGCTGAAAAACTGTTTTTT.

The CDR3 is CASRDGYYEQYF. CDR3 in DNA: TGTGCCAGCAGGGACGGATACTACGAGCAGTACTTC. The chain has TRBV25-1 and TRBJ2-7; D unresolved. The germline V gene has CDR1 MGHDK and CDR2 SYGVNS. CDR3 length equals 12 residues. V lost 6 bases, J lost 3 bases, and 9 bases lay in between.